The text below deals with one T cell receptor beta chain. A clone one base away is much larger, so this may be a read error. This specimen belongs to a study of early T cells in non-severe SARS-CoV-2 infection. On the study more broadly: Unsorted whole blood bulk RNA was sequenced, with unpaired chains.

TCRdb re-analysed the 5' RACE reads in MiXCR, keeping a single row per CDR3 protein. This table has 35,000 to 45,000 distinct CDR3 sequences, roughly 5.6% appearing once. Input material: whole blood. The sequence came from an adult who was a healthcare worker with PCR-confirmed SARS-CoV-2 infection or an uninfected control (not recorded which).

The CDR3 here is CVSSLLDGADTQYF. CDR3 bases: TGTGTCAGCAGCTTACTGGACGGGGCAGATACGCAGTATTTT. The gene calls are TRBV7-9 and TRBJ2-3, with D maybe TRBD2 (5 bases). There are 14 residues in the CDR3. From germline, CDR1 is SEHNR and CDR2 FQNEAQ (reference sequence).